Presented here are 26 T cell receptor beta chains from one specimen sequenced in a study of CD8 T cells in Susac syndrome (dated by TCRdb to between 2018 and 2020). Libraries were prepared through the immunoSEQ multiplex PCR assay. RNA was extracted using the RNeasy kit, and roughly 0.45 to 1 microgram was reverse transcribed with random hexamers. The public reads were reanalyzed by TCRdb: fastp trimming at Q25, MiXCR alignment, in-frame beta chains only. Rows are unified per CDR3 protein, each entry keeping the most common DNA and genes. The sample table contains about 150,000 distinct CDR3 sequences; only one count was recorded for roughly 95% of them. The top ten clonotypes cover 0.13% to 0.15% of the sample. The sequencing input was CD8+ T cells from PBMCs. The receptors stem from a human donor with multiple sclerosis.

V is TRBV19 and J is TRBJ1-5; D gene ambiguous. Germline V gene lookup returns CDR1 LNHDA and CDR2 SQIVND (reference sequence). Trimming pared 6 bases from V and 3 bases from J, leaving 15 bases between. The CDR3 sequence is 15 residues long. CDR3 region: CASSNERADNQPQHF. The CDR3 coding sequence is TGTGCCAGTAGCAACGAGAGGGCGGACAATCAGCCCCAGCATTTT.

This clonotype was seen a single time. The rearrangement uses TRBV27 and TRBJ2-7; no clear D gene. Germline V CDR1 and CDR2: MNHEY, SMNVEV (reference sequence). Trimming left V 8 bases short and J 3 bases short, with 11 bases between. The CDR3 runs 12 residues. Written as DNA, the CDR3 is TGTGCCAGCCGGGCTCCCAACTACGAGCAGTACTTC. This codes for CASRAPNYEQYF.

This clonotype is a singleton in its sample. The chain links TRBV7-9 to TRBJ2-4; tentatively, D is TRBD2 (6 bases). CDR3 size: 14 residues. Trimming took off 5 bases at V and 9 bases at J, with 17 bases between the two ends. Germline V CDR1 and CDR2: SEHNR, FQNEAQ (reference sequence). The CDR3: CASSPGPRGSIQYF. CDR3 coding DNA: TGTGCCAGCAGCCCCGGGCCCCGGGGGAGCATTCAGTACTTC.

This chain connects TRBV5-6 to TRBJ2-1; TRBD1 aligns across 8 bases. V shed 1 base and J 4 bases; nucleotides not matched to a gene: 10. The germline V gene encodes CDR1 SGHDT and CDR2 YYEEEE. The CDR3 covers 17 residues. The CDR3 protein is CASSLSGLQGVYNEQFF. The CDR3 coding sequence is TGTGCCAGCAGCTTGTCAGGGTTACAGGGGGTATACAATGAGCAGTTCTTC.

The chain recombines TRBV29-1 with TRBJ2-7, with a possible D match to TRBD1 (6 bases). This CDR3 spans 16 amino acids. The V end lost 2 bases, the J end lost 1 base, and 18 bases lay between the germline ends. Per the germline V gene, CDR1 is SQVTM and CDR2 is ANQGSEA. CDR3 loop: CSVEYPVPQGSYEQYF. CDR3 DNA sequence: TGCAGCGTTGAATATCCGGTCCCACAGGGATCCTACGAGCAGTACTTC.

The V and J genes are TRBV25-1 and TRBJ2-7; TRBD1 might be the D (5 bases). Germline CDR1 and CDR2: MGHDK and SYGVNS. The CDR3 is made up of 15 amino acids. V lost 5 bases, J lost 3 bases, and 17 bases lay in between. For the CDR3, the DNA is TGTGCCAGCAGTTTTATACGGTTGGGGCGCTACGAGCAGTACTTC. Protein: CASSFIRLGRYEQYF.

The chain links TRBV27 to TRBJ2-7; 7 bases are a match to TRBD1. The germline V gene encodes CDR1 MNHEY and CDR2 SMNVEV (reference sequence). This CDR3 is 17 amino acids long. Trimming took 0 bases from V and 6 from J; bases not matched to a gene: 14. CDR3 DNA: TGTGCCAGCAGTTTATCGGTTTTACGGGACAGAACTTGCGAGCAGTACGTC. Translating gives CASSLSVLRDRTCEQYV.

J is TRBJ2-3 and V is TRBV7-9; D is undetermined. The V gene's germline CDR1 is SEHNR and CDR2 FQNEAQ (reference sequence). Trimming removed 0 bases from V and 4 bases from J, with 5 bases in between. The CDR3 spans 13 residues. In DNA form, the CDR3 reads TGTGCCAGCAGCTTAGCGCCTTCAGATACGCAGTATTTT. Residues: CASSLAPSDTQYF.

CDR3 in amino acids: CSVGQEDDGYTF. The DNA for the CDR3 is TGCAGCGTTGGACAGGAAGATGATGGCTACACCTTC. The chain employs TRBV29-1 and TRBJ1-2; D is possibly TRBD1 (6 bases). The V gene lost 4 bases and the J gene lost 6 bases, with 12 bases spanning the gap. Germline V gene data show CDR1 as SQVTM and CDR2 as ANQGSEA. CDR3 length: 12 amino acids.

The chain employs TRBV13 and TRBJ2-1; 8 bases align to TRBD1. The CDR3 is made up of 15 amino acids. The V gene end was trimmed by 5 bases and the J gene end by 4 bases; junction bases not matched to a gene: 7. Germline values: CDR1 PRHDT, CDR2 FYEKMQ (reference sequence). CDR3 sequence reads: CASSHDRGEYNEQFF. CDR3 nucleotide sequence: TGTGCCAGCAGCCATGACAGGGGCGAGTACAATGAGCAGTTCTTC.

The V and J genes are TRBV20-1 and TRBJ1-5; the match to TRBD1 covers 7 bases. V lost 6 bases to trimming and J lost 4 bases; unmatched junction nucleotides: 6. The CDR3 is made up of 13 amino acids. Germline V gene data show CDR1 as DFQATT and CDR2 as SNEGSKA (reference sequence). CDR3 DNA sequence: TGCAGTGCCGCGGACAGGCTAAATCAGCCCCAGCATTTT. This codes for CSAADRLNQPQHF.

The J gene is TRBJ1-2, the V gene TRBV5-1; D may be TRBD1 (6 bases). Deletions cut 2 bases from V and 6 bases from J, with 14 bases between. The germline V gene encodes CDR1 SGHRS and CDR2 YFSETQ. This CDR3 has 14 amino acids. DNA of the CDR3: TGCGCCAGCAGCTTAACGACAGGAGCGGATGGCTACACCTTC. The encoded protein is CASSLTTGADGYTF.

This chain uses TRBV3-1 with TRBJ2-2; D is tentatively TRBD1 or TRBD2 (7 bases each). V was shortened by 2 bases and J by 2 bases, with 21 bases between the two germline ends. CDR3 length: 19 residues. Germline lookup yields CDR1 LGHDT and CDR2 YNNKEL (reference sequence). The CDR3 loop reads CASSQHHPGGEYNTGELFF. In DNA, the CDR3 is TGTGCCAGCAGCCAACACCACCCAGGGGGGGAGTACAACACCGGGGAGCTGTTTTTT. Variable domain in full (rest from reference TRBV3-1 and TRBJ2-2): DTAVSQTPKYLVTQMGNDKSIKCEQNLGHDTMYWYKQDSKKFLKIMFSYNNKELIINETVPNRFSPKSPDKAHLNLHINSLELGDSAVYFCASSQHHPGGEYNTGELFFGEGSRLTVL.

CDR3 coding DNA: TGTGCCAGCAGTTACTACGGGACGAGTCAGCCCCAGCATTTT. It codes for CASSYYGTSQPQHF. The rearrangement uses TRBV6-5 and TRBJ1-5, with D perhaps TRBD1 (5 bases). Trimming removed 1 base from V and 6 bases from J, with 10 bases in between. The CDR3 covers 14 residues. CDR1 is MNHEY, CDR2 SVGAGI, per germline.

The genes are TRBV11-2 and TRBJ2-1, with D possibly being TRBD1 (5 bases). In germline, CDR1 is SGHAT, CDR2 FQNNGV. CDR3 length: 12 residues. The V gene lost 4 bases and the J gene lost 10 bases, with 11 bases spanning the gap. The CDR3 region has the DNA TGTGCCAGCAGCTCTAGACCAGGGGAGCAGTTCTTC. Translating gives CASSSRPGEQFF. Complete variable domain (other parts from reference TRBV11-2 and TRBJ2-1): EAGVAQSPRYKIIEKRQSVAFWCNPISGHATLYWYQQILGQGPKLLIQFQNNGVVDDSQLPKDRFSAERLKGVDSTLKIQPAKLEDSAVYLCASSSRPGEQFFGPGTRLTVL.

The chain combines TRBV7-3 with TRBJ2-1; perhaps TRBD1 as D (6 bases). Germline CDR1 reads SGHTA; CDR2 reads FQGTGA. The length of the CDR3 is 15 residues. V lost 6 bases and J lost 2, with 14 bases in between. CDR3 DNA sequence: TGTGCCAGCAGTCCACAGGGCCTTCCCTACAATGAGCAGTTCTTC. Amino acids: CASSPQGLPYNEQFF.

The chain is built from TRBV20-1 and TRBJ1-2; D is unclear. This CDR3 has 13 amino acids. Germline CDR1 reads DFQATT; CDR2 reads SNEGSKA (reference sequence). Trimming removed 5 bases from V and 5 bases from J, with 15 bases in between. The CDR3 here is CSARSDPVYGYTF. The CDR3 coding sequence is TGCAGTGCTCGGTCTGACCCCGTTTATGGCTACACCTTC.

The chain joins TRBV3-1 to TRBJ2-3; D is unclear. The CDR3 length is 14 residues. Germline V gene sequence: CDR1 LGHDT, CDR2 YNNKEL (reference sequence). V was clipped by 3 bases and J by 2 bases, with 9 bases between them. CDR3 protein: CASSHGELTDTQYF. The CDR3, as DNA: TGTGCCAGCAGCCATGGGGAACTCACAGATACGCAGTATTTT.

This chain links TRBV30 with TRBJ1-5; 7 positions agree with TRBD1. The CDR3 runs to 14 residues. CDR1 GTSNPN and CDR2 SVGIG come from the germline V gene (reference sequence). Unmatched junction bases numbered 9, after V lost 4 bases and J lost 6 bases. CDR3 sequence: CAWTTGVGGQPQHF. The CDR3 DNA reads as TGTGCCTGGACCACAGGGGTTGGGGGTCAGCCCCAGCATTTT. The variable domain in full, with the rest retrieved from reference TRBV30 and TRBJ1-5, is SQTIHQWPATLVQPVGSPLSLECTVEGTSNPNLYWYRQAAGRGLQLLFYSVGIGQISSEVPQNLSASRPQDRQFILSSKKLLLSDSGFYLCAWTTGVGGQPQHFGDGTRLSIL.

V usage is TRBV5-6 and J usage is TRBJ2-1, with 10 bases that match TRBD1. This CDR3 is built from 14 residues. From germline, CDR1 is SGHDT and CDR2 YYEEEE. The trim removed 2 bases at V and 7 bases at J, leaving 3 bases unmatched. CDR3 sequence (DNA): TGTGCCAGCAGCTTTAGGGGACAGGGGAATGAGCAGTTCTTC. It is translated as CASSFRGQGNEQFF.

V is TRBV11-2 and J is TRBJ2-7, with 11 bases identical to TRBD1. CDR1 is SGHAT and CDR2 is FQNNGV in the germline V gene. The CDR3 length is 17 residues. The trim removed 5 bases at V and 5 bases at J, leaving 14 bases unmatched. This CDR3 reads CASSPLVRTGGVNEQYF. The DNA for the CDR3 is TGTGCCAGCAGCCCCCTCGTAAGGACAGGGGGCGTGAACGAGCAGTACTTC.

This chain links TRBV7-8 with TRBJ1-1, with D perhaps TRBD1 (5 bases). From germline, CDR1 is SGHVS and CDR2 FQNEAQ. This CDR3 region has 12 residues. Trimming removed 1 base from V and 11 bases from J, with 11 bases in between. CDR3 sequence reads: CASSLGDRRAFF. For the CDR3, the DNA is TGTGCCAGCAGCTTAGGGGACCGGAGGGCTTTCTTT. Looking up the rest from reference TRBV7-8 and TRBJ1-1 gives the full variable domain: GAGVSQSPRYKVAKRGQDVALRCDPISGHVSLFWYQQALGQGPEFLTYFQNEAQLDKSGLPSDRFFAERPEGSVSTLKIQRTQQEDSAVYLCASSLGDRRAFFGQGTRLTVV.

The chain is built from TRBV7-9 and TRBJ2-2, with 11 bases fitting TRBD2. With V trimmed by 2 bases and J by 4 bases, 6 bases remained unmatched. This CDR3 is 17 amino acids long. Germline CDR1 reads SEHNR; CDR2 reads FQNEAQ (reference sequence). CDR3 sequence reads: CASSLPLAGGSTGELFF. Written as DNA, the CDR3 is TGTGCCAGCAGCTTACCCCTAGCGGGGGGAAGCACCGGGGAGCTGTTTTTT. Combining the CDR3 with reference TRBV7-9 and TRBJ2-2 gives the whole variable domain DTGVSQNPRHKITKRGQNVTFRCDPISEHNRLYWYRQTLGQGPEFLTYFQNEAQLEKSRLLSDRFSAERPKGSFSTLEIQRTEQGDSAMYLCASSLPLAGGSTGELFFGEGSRLTVL.

The chain is built from TRBV7-9 and TRBJ2-1; possibly TRBD1 for D (5 bases). This CDR3 is built from 15 residues. Looked up from germline, CDR1 is SEHNR and CDR2 is FQNEAQ (reference sequence). V shed 5 bases and J shed 5 bases, with 16 bases lying between them. The CDR3: CASSPPKGSDNEQFF. CDR3 DNA sequence: TGTGCCAGCAGCCCCCCAAAGGGGTCCGACAATGAGCAGTTCTTC.

V is TRBV3-1 and J is TRBJ2-7; TRBD2 might be the D (6 bases). Germline CDR1 is LGHDT and CDR2 is YNNKEL (reference sequence). The V end lost 5 bases, the J end lost 1 base, and 9 bases lay between the germline ends. This CDR3 has 13 residues. CDR3 residues: CASSTSRSYEQYF. CDR3 nucleotides: TGTGCCAGCAGCACTAGCCGGTCCTACGAGCAGTACTTC.

The chain joins TRBV7-9 to TRBJ1-2; TRBD1 might be the D (6 bases). The CDR3 spans 14 residues. CDR1 and CDR2 from the germline V gene are SEHNR and FQNEAQ (reference sequence). V gave up 2 bases and J gave up 4 bases, with 11 bases separating them. CDR3 loop: CASSLTGKGYGYTF. DNA of the CDR3: TGTGCCAGCAGCTTAACAGGGAAGGGCTATGGCTACACCTTC.